A selection of T cell receptor beta chains follows, all from one sample in a study of cytomegalovirus exposure and HLA in healthy donors. Profiled with immunoSEQ multiplex PCR; TCRdb holds only in-frame clones, not every one. This repertoire shows around 130,000 clones, 75% found once; its top ten account for roughly 3%. The sample was PBMCs. The receptors here all came from a middle-aged woman in good health and CMV-seropositive. Both conserved end residues are part of each CDR3. D genes are given only for firm matches. Some rows mark clone size as missing; the rest say once, few, many or name a class of expanded clone.

length,size,D,V,J,DNA,CDR3
16,.,TRBD2,TRBV5-4,TRBJ2-7,TGTGCCAGCAGCTCATCTGGGACTAGGGCATCCTACGAGCAGTACTTC,CASSSSGTRASYEQYF
12,.,.,TRBV6-1,TRBJ1-2,TGTGCCAGCAGTGACAGGGACTATGGCTACACCTTC,CASSDRDYGYTF
14,.,TRBD1,TRBV28,TRBJ1-5,TGTGCCAGCAGTACGACAGGGGTTCTTCAGCCCCAGCATTTT,CASSTTGVLQPQHF
16,.,TRBD2,TRBV5-4,TRBJ2-3,TGTGCCAGCAGGGAGACTAGCGGCCCTAGCACAGATACGCAGTATTTT,CASRETSGPSTDTQYF
15,.,TRBD2,TRBV12-5,TRBJ2-3,TGTGCTAGTGGCCCAGCGGGAGAGAGAGCAGATACGCAGTATTTT,CASGPAGERADTQYF
13,.,TRBD2,TRBV4-3,TRBJ2-7,TGCGCCAGCAGCCAAGTGCGGGGGTGGGAGCAGTACTTC,CASSQVRGWEQYF
16,.,TRBD2,TRBV4-3,TRBJ2-7,TGCGCCAGCAGCCACAGCGGGACTGGCGGGATATACGAGCAGTACTTC,CASSHSGTGGIYEQYF
14,.,.,TRBV5-8,TRBJ1-1,TGTGCCAGCAGCTTTGGGACATTGAACACTGAAGCTTTCTTT,CASSFGTLNTEAFF
16,.,.,TRBV4-2,TRBJ1-5,TGTGCCAGCAGCCAAGCCGCCAGGGTCAGGGATCAGCCCCAGCATTTT,CASSQAARVRDQPQHF
15,.,TRBD1,TRBV29-1,TRBJ2-7,TGCAGCGTTGGGGTGTTGTGGACAGGGACCTACGAGCAGTACTTC,CSVGVLWTGTYEQYF
15,.,TRBD1,TRBV15,TRBJ1-5,TGTGCCACCAGCACAATCAGACAGGGGGAACAGCCCCAGCATTTT,CATSTIRQGEQPQHF
15,.,TRBD1,TRBV19,TRBJ1-5,TGTGCCAGTAGTACGACAGGGAGCAGCAATCAGCCCCAGCATTTT,CASSTTGSSNQPQHF
14,.,TRBD2,TRBV9,TRBJ2-7,TGTGCCAGCAGCGTAGGGAACGGGGGGTACGAGCAGTACTTC,CASSVGNGGYEQYF
15,few,.,TRBV28,TRBJ1-4,TGTGCCAGCAGTGGATACGGGGGGGGGAATGAAAAACTGTTTTTT,CASSGYGGGNEKLFF
15,.,.,TRBV27,TRBJ1-5,TGTGCCAGCAGTTTAAGGACAGAATACAATCAGCCCCAGCATTTT,CASSLRTEYNQPQHF
14,.,.,TRBV7-3,TRBJ2-3,TGTGCCAGCAGCTTAGGAGGGGTCCAAGATACGCAGTATTTT,CASSLGGVQDTQYF
15,.,TRBD1,TRBV5-1,TRBJ1-1,TGCGCCAGCAGCTCGGACAGGGGGGAGAACACTGAAGCTTTCTTT,CASSSDRGENTEAFF
15,.,TRBD1,TRBV7-3,TRBJ1-2,TGTGCCAGCAGCTTAACAGGGACAGGGGCCGGGGGCTACACCTTC,CASSLTGTGAGGYTF
12,.,.,TRBV7-9,TRBJ1-1,TGTGCCAGCAGCTTAAGCGGGAGAGAAGCTTTCTTT,CASSLSGREAFF
15,.,TRBD2,TRBV28,TRBJ2-7,TGTGCCAGCACCCTGCGGCGGGAGGGCCGATACGAGCAGTACTTC,CASTLRREGRYEQYF
15,.,.,TRBV5-1,TRBJ2-6,TGCGCCAGCAGCTTAAAGAGCTCTGGGGCCAACGTCCTGACTTTC,CASSLKSSGANVLTF
16,.,.,TRBV4-3,TRBJ2-3,TGCGCCAGCAGCCAGAGAAGAACAGGGGGGGCGGATACGCAGTATTTT,CASSQRRTGGADTQYF
17,.,.,TRBV27,TRBJ2-3,TGTGCCAGCCGGCAAATTGAGAGGGCGAGAAGCACAGATACGCAGTATTTT,CASRQIERARSTDTQYF
14,few,TRBD1,TRBV25-1,TRBJ2-1,TGTGCCAGCAGAGGGACAGGGTTTTACAATGAGCAGTTCTTC,CASRGTGFYNEQFF
16,.,.,TRBV7-3,TRBJ2-4,TGTGCCAGCAGCTTAAACCCTTTGGGAGGACGGGACATTCAGTACTTC,CASSLNPLGGRDIQYF
14,.,.,TRBV27,TRBJ1-2,TGTGCCAGCAGTTCCACAGGGATTAACTATGGCTACACCTTC,CASSSTGINYGYTF
16,.,.,TRBV7-2,TRBJ2-1,TGTGCCAGCAGCTTAAGGAGTCTCCGAGGGGAGGATGAGCAGTTCTTC,CASSLRSLRGEDEQFF
17,.,TRBD1,TRBV9,TRBJ1-1,TGTGCCAGCAGCGTAGAGCCGACCGGGACAGGGGCAACTGAAGCTTTCTTT,CASSVEPTGTGATEAFF
16,.,.,TRBV29-1,TRBJ1-2,TGCAGCGTTGAAGAGAGATGGGCAGGGCATGGCTATGGCTACACCTTC,CSVEERWAGHGYGYTF
14,few,TRBD2,TRBV2,TRBJ2-7,TGTGCCAGCAGCTTAGCGGGGGGGTCCTACGAGCAGTACTTC,CASSLAGGSYEQYF